Below, 7 T cell receptor beta chains from the same sample are listed, as sequenced in a study of cytomegalovirus exposure and HLA in healthy donors. Amplification used 60 Vbeta primers and 13 Jbeta primers. Repertoires were generated with immunoSEQ multiplex PCR, while TCRdb's copy carries only in-frame clones and drops some. This sample has some 150,000 clones, with over 70% found just once. The sequencing sample was made of PBMCs. The receptors were sampled from a male donor in good health and CMV-seronegative.

Comment on this clone: The germline gene is not matched at one end of the junction; a read error may be the cause. V usage is TRBV12-5 and J usage is TRBJ2-7; 7 nucleotides agree with TRBD2. Germline V gene sequence: CDR1 LGHNT, CDR2 FRNRAP. The CDR3 contains 13 residues. The CDR3 DNA is TGTGCTAGTGGTTTGGAGGGAGGGACGGCCCCCCACTTC. Translated, it gives CASGLEGGTAPHF.

This clone has a handful of counts. V usage is TRBV29-1 and J usage is TRBJ1-2; no clear D gene. Per germline, CDR1 SQVTM and CDR2 ANQGSEA. The V gene lost 4 bases and the J gene lost 5 bases, with 11 bases spanning the gap. This CDR3 is 12 amino acids long. Here the CDR3 reads CSVGGDGYGYTF. CDR3 coding DNA: TGCAGCGTTGGAGGAGACGGATATGGCTACACCTTC.

In its sample, this clone was seen a few times. The chain joins TRBV5-1 to TRBJ1-2; D perhaps matches TRBD1 (5 bases). V lost 5 bases to trimming and J lost 4 bases, with 18 bases between them. Germline-derived CDR1 and CDR2 are SGHRS and YFSETQ. This CDR3 contains 15 residues. CDR3 bases: TGCGCCAGCAGGTGGGATGACAGCCCCTCCTATGGCTACACCTTC. This sequence encodes CASRWDDSPSYGYTF.

With respect to this clone: The junction and the germline gene differ at one end; a read error may be behind it. The chain combines TRBV4-1 with TRBJ1-6; D not resolved. The CDR3 extends over 15 amino acids. The V gene's germline CDR1 is MGHRA and CDR2 YSYEKL. The CDR3 coding sequence is TGCGCCAGCAGCCAAGACTTAGTAGTAAATTCACCCCCCCACTTT. Translation: CASSQDLVVNSPPHF.

The chain employs TRBV5-4 and TRBJ2-4; the D gene is possibly TRBD1 (5 bases). The V gene's germline CDR1 is SGHNT and CDR2 YYREEE (reference sequence). The CDR3 contains 15 residues. Trimming took 4 bases from V and 6 from J, leaving 17 bases between them. The CDR3 DNA is TGTGCCAGCAGCCTTGAGTTGTCGACAGCAAACATTCAGTACTTC. Its protein is CASSLELSTANIQYF.

This clone was picked up one time. V and J are TRBV19 and TRBJ2-2; 8 bases agree with TRBD2. The CDR3 consists of 18 residues. V shed 4 bases and J 5 bases; nucleotides not matched to a gene: 15. Germline V CDR1 and CDR2: LNHDA, SQIVND (reference sequence). The CDR3 loop reads CASSKTAAGVLITGELFF. The CDR3 DNA reads TGTGCCAGTAGTAAGACCGCAGCGGGGGTGCTCATAACCGGGGAGCTGTTTTTT.

The genes are TRBV4-3 and TRBJ1-3; 7 nucleotides agree with TRBD1. The V gene end was trimmed by 4 bases and the J gene end by 1 base; junction bases not matched to a gene: 4. This CDR3 is built from 15 residues. Germline V gene data show CDR1 as LGHNA and CDR2 as YSLEER. The CDR3 bases are TGCGCCAGCAGCCGACAGGGAGGTTCTGGAAACACCATATATTTT. Protein product: CASSRQGGSGNTIYF.